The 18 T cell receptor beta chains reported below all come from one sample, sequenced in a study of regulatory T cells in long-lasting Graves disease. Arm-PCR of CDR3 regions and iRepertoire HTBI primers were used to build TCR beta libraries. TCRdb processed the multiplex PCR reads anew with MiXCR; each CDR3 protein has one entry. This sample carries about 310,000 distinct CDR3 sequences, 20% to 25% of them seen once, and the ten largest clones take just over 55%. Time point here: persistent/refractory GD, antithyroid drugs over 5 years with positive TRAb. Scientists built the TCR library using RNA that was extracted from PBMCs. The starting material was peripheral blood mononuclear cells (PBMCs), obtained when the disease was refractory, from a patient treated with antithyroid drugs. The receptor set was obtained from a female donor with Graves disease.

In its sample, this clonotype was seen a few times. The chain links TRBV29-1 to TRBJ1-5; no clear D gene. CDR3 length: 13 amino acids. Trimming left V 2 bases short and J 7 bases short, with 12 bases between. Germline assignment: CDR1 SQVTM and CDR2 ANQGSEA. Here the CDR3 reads CSVEIVENQPQHF. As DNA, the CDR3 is TGCAGCGTTGAAATTGTTGAGAACCAGCCCCAGCATTTT.

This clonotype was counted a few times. The CDR3 sequence: CASSITGELFF. CDR3 nucleotide sequence: TGTGCCAGCAGTATCACCGGGGAGCTGTTTTTT. The rearrangement uses TRBV2 and TRBJ2-2; D unresolved. Per the germline V gene, CDR1 is SNHLY and CDR2 is FYNNEI. This CDR3 is built from 11 residues. Trimming removed 5 bases from V and 4 bases from J, with 2 bases in between.

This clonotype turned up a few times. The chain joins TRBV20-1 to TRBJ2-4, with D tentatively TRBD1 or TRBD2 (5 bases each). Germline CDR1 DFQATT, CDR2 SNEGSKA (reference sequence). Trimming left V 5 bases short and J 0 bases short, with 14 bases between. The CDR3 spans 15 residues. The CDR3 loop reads CSARRFGTAKNIQYF. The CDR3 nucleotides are TGCAGTGCTCGTCGATTCGGGACAGCCAAAAACATTCAGTACTTC.

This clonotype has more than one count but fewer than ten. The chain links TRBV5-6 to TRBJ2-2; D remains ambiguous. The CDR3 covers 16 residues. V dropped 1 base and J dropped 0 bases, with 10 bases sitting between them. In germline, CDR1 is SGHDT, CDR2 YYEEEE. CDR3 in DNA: TGTGCCAGCAGCTTGCGGCAGAATACGAACACCGGGGAGCTGTTTTTT. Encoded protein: CASSLRQNTNTGELFF.

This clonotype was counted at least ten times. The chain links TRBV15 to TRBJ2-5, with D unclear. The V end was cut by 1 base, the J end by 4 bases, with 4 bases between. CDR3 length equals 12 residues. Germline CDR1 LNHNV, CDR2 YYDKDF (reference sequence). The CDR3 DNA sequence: TGTGCCACCAGCAGAGGGGCAGAGACCCAGTACTTC. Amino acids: CATSRGAETQYF.

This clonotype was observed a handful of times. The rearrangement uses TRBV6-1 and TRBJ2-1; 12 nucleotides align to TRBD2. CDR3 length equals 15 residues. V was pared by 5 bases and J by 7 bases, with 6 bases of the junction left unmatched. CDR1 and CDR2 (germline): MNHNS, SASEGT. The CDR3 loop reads CASSRGLAGFNEQFF. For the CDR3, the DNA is TGTGCCAGCAGTCGTGGACTAGCGGGATTTAATGAGCAGTTCTTC.

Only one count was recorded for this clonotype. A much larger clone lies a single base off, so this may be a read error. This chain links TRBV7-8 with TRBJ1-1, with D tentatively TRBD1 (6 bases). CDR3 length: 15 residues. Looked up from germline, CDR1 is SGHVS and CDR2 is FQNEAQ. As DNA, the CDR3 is TGTACCAGCAGCTTAGCAGGGGTAATGAACACTGAAGCTTTCTTT. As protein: CTSSLAGVMNTEAFF.

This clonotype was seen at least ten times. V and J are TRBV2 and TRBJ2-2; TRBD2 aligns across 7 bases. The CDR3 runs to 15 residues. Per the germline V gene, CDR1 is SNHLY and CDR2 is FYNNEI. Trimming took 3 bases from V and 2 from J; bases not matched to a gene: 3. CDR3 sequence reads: CASSEREPNTGELFF. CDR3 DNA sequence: TGTGCCAGCAGTGAGCGGGAGCCTAACACCGGGGAGCTGTTTTTT.

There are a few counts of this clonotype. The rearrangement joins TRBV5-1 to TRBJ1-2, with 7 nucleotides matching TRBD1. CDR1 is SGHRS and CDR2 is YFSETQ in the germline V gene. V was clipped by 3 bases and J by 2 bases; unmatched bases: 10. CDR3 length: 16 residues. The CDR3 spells CASSSLIQGTNYGYTF. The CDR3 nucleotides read TGCGCCAGCAGCTCCTTAATACAGGGGACCAACTATGGCTACACCTTC. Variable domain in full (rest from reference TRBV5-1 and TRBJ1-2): KAGVTQTPRYLIKTRGQQVTLSCSPISGHRSVSWYQQTPGQGLQFLFEYFSETQRNKGNFPGRFSGRQFSNSRSEMNVSTLELGDSALYLCASSSLIQGTNYGYTFGSGTRLTVV.

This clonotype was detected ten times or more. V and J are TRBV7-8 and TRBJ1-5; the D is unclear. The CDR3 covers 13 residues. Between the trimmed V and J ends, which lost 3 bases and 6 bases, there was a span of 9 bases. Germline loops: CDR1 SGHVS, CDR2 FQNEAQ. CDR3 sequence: CASSFGPLQPQHF. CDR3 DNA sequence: TGTGCCAGCAGCTTCGGCCCTCTTCAGCCCCAGCATTTT.

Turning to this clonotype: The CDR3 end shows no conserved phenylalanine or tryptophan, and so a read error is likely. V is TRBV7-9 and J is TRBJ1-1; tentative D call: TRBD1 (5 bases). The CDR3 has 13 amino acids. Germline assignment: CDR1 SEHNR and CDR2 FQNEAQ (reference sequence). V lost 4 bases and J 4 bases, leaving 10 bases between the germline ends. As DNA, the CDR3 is TGTGCCAGCAGCTCCCCCGGGGGCACTGAAGCTTTCCTT. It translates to CASSSPGGTEAFL.

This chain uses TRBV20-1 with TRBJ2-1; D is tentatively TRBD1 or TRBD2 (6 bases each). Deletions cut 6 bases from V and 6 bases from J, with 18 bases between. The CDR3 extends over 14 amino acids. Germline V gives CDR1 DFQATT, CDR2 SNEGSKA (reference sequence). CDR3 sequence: CSASSGGGPNEQFF. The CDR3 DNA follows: TGCAGTGCGTCAAGCGGAGGGGGTCCCAATGAGCAGTTCTTC.

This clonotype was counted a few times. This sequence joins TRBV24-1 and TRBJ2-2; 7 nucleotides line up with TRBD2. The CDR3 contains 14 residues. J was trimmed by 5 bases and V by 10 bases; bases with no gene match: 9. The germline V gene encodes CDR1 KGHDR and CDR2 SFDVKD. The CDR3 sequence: CATRRAGETGELFF. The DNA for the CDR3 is TGTGCCACTAGGCGGGCGGGAGAAACCGGGGAGCTGTTTTTT.

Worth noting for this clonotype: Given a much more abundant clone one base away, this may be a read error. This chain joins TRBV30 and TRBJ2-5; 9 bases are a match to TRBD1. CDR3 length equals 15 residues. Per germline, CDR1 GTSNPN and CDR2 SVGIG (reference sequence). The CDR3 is CAWNRDRGMQETRYF. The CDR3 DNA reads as TGTGCCTGGAACAGAGACAGGGGGATGCAGGAGACCCGGTACTTC.

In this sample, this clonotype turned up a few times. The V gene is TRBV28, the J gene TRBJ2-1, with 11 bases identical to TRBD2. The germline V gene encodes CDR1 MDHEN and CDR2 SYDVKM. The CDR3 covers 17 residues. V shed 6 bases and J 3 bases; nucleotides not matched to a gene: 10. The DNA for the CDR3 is TGTGCCAGCAGGGGGGTTGGGACTAGCGGAGTCTACAATGAGCAGTTCTTC. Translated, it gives CASRGVGTSGVYNEQFF.

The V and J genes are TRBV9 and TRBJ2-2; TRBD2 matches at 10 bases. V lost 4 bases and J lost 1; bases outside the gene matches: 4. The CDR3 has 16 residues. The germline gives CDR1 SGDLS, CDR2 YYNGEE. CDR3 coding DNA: TGTGCCAGCAGCCCCTGGACTAGCGGGAACACCGGGGAGCTGTTTTTT. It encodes CASSPWTSGNTGELFF.

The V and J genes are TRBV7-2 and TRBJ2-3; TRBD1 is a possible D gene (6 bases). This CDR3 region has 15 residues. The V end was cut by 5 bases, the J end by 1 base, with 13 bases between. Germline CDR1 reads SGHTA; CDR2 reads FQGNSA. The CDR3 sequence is CASSQKRTGTDTQYF. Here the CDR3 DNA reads TGTGCCAGCAGCCAAAAACGGACAGGCACAGATACGCAGTATTTT.

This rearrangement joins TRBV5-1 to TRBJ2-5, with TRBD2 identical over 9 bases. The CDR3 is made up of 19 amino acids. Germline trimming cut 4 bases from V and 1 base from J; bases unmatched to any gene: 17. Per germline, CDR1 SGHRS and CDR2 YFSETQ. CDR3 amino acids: CASSAGQEGSGGRQETQYF. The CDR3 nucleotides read TGCGCCAGCAGCGCCGGACAGGAGGGTAGCGGGGGACGCCAAGAGACCCAGTACTTC.